This T cell receptor beta chain was captured by sequencing in a study of T cell responses to AZD1222 COVID-19 vaccine (TCRdb year 2021). Turning to the overall study: AZD1222 recipients whose second dose came at about 4 weeks and those whose second dose came at about 12 weeks were combined into one group, since spike-specific TCR depth and breadth did not differ between the two schedules. Trial participants were enrolled by age into subgroups of 18-55, 56-69 and 70-plus years, and about 150, 27 and 61 TCR-sequenced participants, respectively, were included in these subgroups. TCR sequencing covered roughly 230 trial participants: about 210 given two doses of AZD1222 and 26 given two doses of MenACWY control vaccine.

This clone was found a few times. It has no known antigen specificity. Qualities for individual bases were not recorded, and no much larger clone is one base off. Trimming takes 1 base from V and 2 bases from J, and the germline ends sit 9 bases apart. The CDR3 spans 14 residues, from the cysteine through the phenylalanine. Here the CDR3 DNA is all that survives: 42 bases in frame from base 1. The germline V gene (reference sequence) yields SEHNR for CDR1 and FQNEAQ for CDR2. The sample's time point label, in plain terms: baseline before first vaccination. The vaccinee samples were drawn from two UK trials, COV001 and COV002, one of which was a single-blind randomized controlled phase 2/3 trial testing AZD1222 (ChAdOx1 nCoV-19) in healthy adults. For TCRbeta chain sequencing, PBMC samples from trial participants were taken at day 0 and at day 28 after the second dose. The paper's findings and limits, for the study overall: Participants were mostly white British and included more females than males, and it was suggested by the authors that clonal diversity may have been underestimated. Conclusions about previously exposed vaccinees were limited because only six AZD1222 recipients were SARS-CoV-2 seropositive at baseline. The 56-69-year group was small, and its depth increase did not reach significance, likely because of low power. After two AZD1222 doses, spike-specific TCR breadth and depth were significantly higher than at day 0 and than in MenACWY recipients. Because no samples from the day 14 peak response were available, repertoires could be characterized only after the peak T cell response. Nearly half of unique spike-specific TCRs reportedly recognized epitopes outside regions mutated in the B.1.351 and B.1.1.7 variants. The whole spike protein was spanned by vaccine-associated CD4 TCRs, and dominant responses were seen in regions 160-218 and 743-854.

The CDR3 regions of human TCRbeta chains were analyzed by immunosequencing. From the authors' description of their analysis: Repertoire TCRs were checked for matches against a reference library of SARS-CoV-2-specific TCRs that had been generated using the MIRA antigen-specificity platform. Breadth was defined as the fraction of unique TCRs that were SARS-CoV-2-associated. Depth was defined as the fraction of total T cells that were SARS-CoV-2-associated. Each spike-specific TCR was assigned to its reactive spike region and to a CD4 or CD8 class using the MIRA data. Log10-transformed breadth and depth values were compared by one-way ANOVA with Sidak's multiple comparisons tests. TCRdb took this table from immuneACCESS and kept in-frame rearrangements with V and J called. Such tables lack part of the clones; where checked against another copy, unresolved V genes explain under half of the gap, and the rest is unexplained. Clone size and V and J calls were adopted from that table, with D and trimming inferred from the DNA. This sample has approximately 200,000 clones in its table, and just over 85% of those were observed once. The ten biggest clones cover approximately 8% of the sample.

The rearranged segments are TRBV7-9 and TRBJ2-7, with the D gene not clear enough to name. The sequence came from an adult in good health. This specimen consisted of peripheral blood, obtained on day 0 of AZD1222 vaccination. The CDR3 in this case is CASSLGGRTYEQYF. The bases are TGTGCCAGCAGCTTAGGCGGCAGGACCTACGAGCAGTACTTC.